The clone carrying this T cell receptor beta chain was observed once. Using immunoSEQ multiplex PCR, the repertoire was profiled, and TCRdb retains in-frame clones only, with some absent. Of about 62,000 clones in the sample, about nine tenths were seen once. The data are from a study of blood T cell repertoires in COVID-19. Germline CDR1 reads LGHDT; CDR2 reads YNNKEL (reference sequence). There are 14 residues in the CDR3. V dropped 2 bases and J dropped 6 bases, with 13 bases sitting between them. The chain couples TRBV3-1 (or the pseudogene TRBV3-2) to TRBJ1-1, with a tentative D call TRBD1 (5 bases). The TCR sequence derives from a woman at least 80 years old with acute or convalescent COVID-19. Material: peripheral blood. The CDR3: CASSQLGGYPEAFF. The CDR3 DNA sequence: TGTGCCAGCAGCCAACTTGGGGGGTACCCTGAAGCTTTCTTT.